A selection of T cell receptor beta chains follows, all from one sample in a study of shared clonotypes between healthy human individuals. The assay was immunoSEQ multiplex PCR, and TCRdb's table has in-frame clones only and misses some. The sample consists of roughly 2.5 million clones, 85% to 95% of them appearing once. Sequencing was carried out using naive CD4+ T cells sorted from blood. These TCRs come from a man younger than 35 in good health. CDR3s include the opening cysteine and the closing phenylalanine or tryptophan. D genes are given only for firm matches. Clone size is given for some rows only: seen once, a few or many times, or a class if the clone is expanded.

>.|TRBD1|TRBJ2-7|TRBV18
CASSPLPTGSVSYEQYF
TGTGCCAGCTCACCATTACCGACAGGGAGTGTGTCCTACGAGCAGTACTTC
>.|.|TRBJ1-1|TRBV11-3
CASSLDSFNTEAFF
TGTGCCAGCAGCTTAGATTCCTTTAACACTGAAGCTTTCTTT
>.|TRBD2|TRBJ2-1|TRBV11-2
CASSLPLADYNEQFF
TGTGCCAGCAGCCTCCCCCTAGCGGACTACAATGAGCAGTTCTTC
>.|.|TRBJ2-3|TRBV5-1
CASSLSGSSTDTQYF
TGCGCCAGCAGCCTCAGCGGATCTAGCACAGATACGCAGTATTTT
>.|.|TRBJ1-1|TRBV30
CAWSRGHLNTEAFF
TGTGCCTGGAGTAGGGGACATCTGAACACTGAAGCTTTCTTT
>.|.|TRBJ2-1|TRBV5-1
CASSLANSYNEQFF
TGCGCCAGCAGCTTAGCCAACTCCTACAATGAGCAGTTCTTC
>.|.|TRBJ1-2|TRBV4-3
CASSQDQTPQYGYTF
TGCGCCAGCAGCCAAGATCAGACCCCACAGTATGGCTACACCTTC
>.|.|TRBJ1-4|TRBV28
CASSLSASTNEKLFF
TGTGCCAGCAGTTTGTCCGCTTCGACTAATGAAAAACTGTTTTTT
>.|TRBD2|TRBJ2-2|TRBV11-2
CASSTSALSTGELFF
TGTGCCAGCAGTACTAGCGCCCTGAGCACCGGGGAGCTGTTTTTT
>.|.|TRBJ1-1|TRBV29-1
CSVCRDTNTEAFF
TGCAGCGTTTGCCGGGACACGAACACTGAAGCTTTCTTT
>.|TRBD1|TRBJ1-1|TRBV6-1
CATSTGVNTEAFF
TGTGCCACCTCGACAGGGGTGAACACTGAAGCTTTCTTT
>.|.|TRBJ2-7|TRBV5-1
CASSLGGYAEQYF
TGCGCCAGCAGCTTGGGGGGGTATGCCGAGCAGTACTTC
>once|TRBD2|TRBJ2-7|TRBV7-9
CASKPASGRSYEQYF
TGTGCCAGCAAACCGGCTAGCGGGAGGTCCTACGAGCAGTACTTC
>.|TRBD1|TRBJ2-7|TRBV5-1
CASSLGTGLRNEQYF
TGCGCCAGCAGCTTGGGGACAGGGCTTCGGAACGAGCAGTACTTC
>once|TRBD1|TRBJ2-1|TRBV11-3
CASSSGQVSYNEQFF
TGTGCCAGCAGCTCCGGACAGGTAAGCTACAATGAGCAGTTCTTC
>.|.|TRBJ2-2|TRBV11-3
CASSLGTANTGELFF
TGTGCCAGCAGCTTAGGGACGGCGAACACCGGGGAGCTGTTTTTT
>.|.|TRBJ1-1|TRBV4-1
CASSNAQKNGRTEAFF
TGCGCCAGCAGCAACGCTCAGAAAAATGGGAGGACTGAAGCTTTCTTT
>.|TRBD2|TRBJ2-3|TRBV5-4
CASSITGTSGRAQDTQYF
TGTGCCAGCAGCATAACCGGGACTAGCGGGAGGGCCCAAGATACGCAGTATTTT
>.|TRBD1|TRBJ2-5|TRBV2
CASTGQGARETQYF
TGTGCCAGCACCGGACAGGGGGCCAGAGAGACCCAGTACTTC
>.|TRBD1|TRBJ1-2|TRBV28
CASSRRTGLVALYGYTF
TGTGCCAGCAGTCGCCGGACAGGGCTAGTAGCGCTTTATGGCTACACCTTC
>.|.|TRBJ1-2|TRBV18
CASSEVPQVSNYGYTF
TGTGCCAGCTCAGAGGTCCCGCAGGTTTCAAACTATGGCTACACCTTC
>.|TRBD1|TRBJ1-5|TRBV5-6
CASSLWGQGNQPQHF
TGTGCCAGCAGCTTGTGGGGACAGGGCAATCAGCCCCAGCATTTT
>.|TRBD2|TRBJ2-1|TRBV19
CASSIRRAGGSNNEQFF
TGTGCCAGTAGTATACGGAGAGCGGGAGGGAGCAACAATGAGCAGTTCTTC
>.|.|TRBJ1-5|TRBV27
CASTPVGGTGGQPQHF
TGTGCCAGCACCCCGGTAGGGGGAACGGGCGGTCAGCCCCAGCATTTT
>.|.|TRBJ1-1|TRBV5-4
CASSLDLQGGSEAFF
TGTGCCAGCAGCTTGGATCTCCAGGGAGGTTCTGAAGCTTTCTTT
>.|TRBD1|TRBJ1-2|TRBV7-9
CASSLTGDSGYTF
TGTGCCAGCAGCCTGACAGGGGATAGTGGCTACACCTTC
>.|TRBD2|TRBJ2-3|TRBV5-1
CASSTGLAFSVSTDTQYF
TGCGCCAGCAGCACCGGACTAGCGTTTAGTGTTAGCACAGATACGCAGTATTTT
>.|TRBD1|TRBJ1-5|TRBV28
CASRKQGESNQPQHF
TGTGCCAGCAGGAAACAGGGGGAAAGCAATCAGCCCCAGCATTTT
>.|.|TRBJ1-5|TRBV5-5
CASSTLQGINQPQHF
TGTGCCAGCAGCACGTTACAGGGAATCAATCAGCCCCAGCATTTT
>.|.|TRBJ1-3|TRBV30
CAWKNRDSGNTIYF
TGTGCCTGGAAAAACAGGGACTCTGGAAACACCATATATTTT